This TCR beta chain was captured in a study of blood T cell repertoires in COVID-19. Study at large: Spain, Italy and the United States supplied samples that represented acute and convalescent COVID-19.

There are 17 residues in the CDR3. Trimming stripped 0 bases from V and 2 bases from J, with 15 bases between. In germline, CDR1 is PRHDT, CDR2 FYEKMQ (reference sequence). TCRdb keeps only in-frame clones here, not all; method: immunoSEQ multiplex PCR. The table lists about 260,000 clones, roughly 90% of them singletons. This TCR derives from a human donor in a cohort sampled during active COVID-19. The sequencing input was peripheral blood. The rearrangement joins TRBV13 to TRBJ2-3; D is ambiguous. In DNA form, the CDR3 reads TGTGCCAGCAGCTTAGGCGGCAGATCACTATTCACAGATACGCAGTATTTT. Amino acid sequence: CASSLGGRSLFTDTQYF. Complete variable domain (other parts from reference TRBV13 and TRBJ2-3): AAGVIQSPRHLIKEKRETATLKCYPIPRHDTVYWYQQGPGQDPQFLISFYEKMQSDKGSIPDRFSAQQFSDYHSELNMSSLELGDSALYFCASSLGGRSLFTDTQYFGPGTRLTVL.